Listed here are 27 T cell receptor beta chains from one sample, sequenced in a study of control samples from healthy donors and cancer patients. Only in-frame clones appear in the TCRdb table, and some are missing; sequencing was by immunoSEQ multiplex PCR. Of almost 85,000 clones listed, approximately 94% are singletons. Sequenced: blood. The receptor set was obtained from a young woman in good health.

The chain links TRBV7-9 to TRBJ1-1; D is possibly TRBD1 (6 bases). Trimming shortened V by 7 bases and J by 0 bases, and 12 bases separated the two germline ends. CDR1 is SEHNR and CDR2 is FQNEAQ in the germline V gene (reference sequence). The CDR3 extends over 14 amino acids. CDR3 sequence reads: CASTWTEMNTEAFF. Here the CDR3 DNA reads TGTGCCAGCACCTGGACAGAAATGAACACTGAAGCTTTCTTT.

The J gene is TRBJ2-1, the V gene TRBV5-1, with TRBD2 matching over 12 bases. Germline CDR1 SGHRS, CDR2 YFSETQ. CDR3 length: 14 residues. V trimming: 1 base; J trimming: 9 bases; junction bases outside the gene matches: 2. CDR3 region: CASSLLTSGGEQFF. In DNA form, the CDR3 reads TGCGCCAGCAGCTTGTTGACTAGCGGGGGTGAGCAGTTCTTC.

The chain links TRBV5-6 to TRBJ2-1; D is perhaps TRBD2 (6 bases). The germline V and J ends were trimmed by 4 bases and 10 bases, with 18 bases remaining between them. The CDR3 is made up of 14 amino acids. Germline V gene sequence: CDR1 SGHDT, CDR2 YYEEEE. Here the CDR3 DNA reads TGTGCCAGCAGCCCGCCCGGGACTTTTTCGGAGCAGTTCTTC. Translation gives CASSPPGTFSEQFF.

The rearrangement uses TRBV28 and TRBJ1-6; no clear D gene. The CDR3 loop spans 14 amino acids. Germline loops: CDR1 MDHEN, CDR2 SYDVKM. Trimming cost V 0 bases and J 9 bases, with 9 bases left between them. The CDR3 here is CASSLWAGFSPLHF. DNA of the CDR3: TGTGCCAGCAGTTTATGGGCGGGATTTTCACCCCTCCACTTT.

The chain has TRBV18 and TRBJ1-2; TRBD1 is a possible D gene (5 bases). Germline V lookup: CDR1 KGHSH, CDR2 LQKENI. Between the trimmed V and J ends, which lost 5 bases and 4 bases, there was a span of 26 bases. The CDR3 contains 18 residues. CDR3 nucleotide sequence: TGTGCCAGCTCAACCCTCCGGGACGGACTCCCGGGGACCTATGGCTACACCTTC. Translated: CASSTLRDGLPGTYGYTF. The full variable domain, completed using reference TRBV18 and TRBJ1-2, is NAGVMQNPRHLVRRRGQEARLRCSPMKGHSHVYWYRQLPEEGLKFMVYLQKENIIDESGMPKERFSAEFPKEGPSILRIQQVVRGDSAAYFCASSTLRDGLPGTYGYTFGSGTRLTVV.

The genes are TRBV28 and TRBJ1-2; no clear D gene. The CDR3 is 14 residues long. The germline gives CDR1 MDHEN, CDR2 SYDVKM. Trimming took 6 bases from V and 2 from J, leaving 13 bases between them. DNA of the CDR3: TGTGCCAGCAGCTCCGGACGGGTAAACTATGGCTACACCTTC. Translation gives CASSSGRVNYGYTF.

V usage is TRBV19 and J usage is TRBJ1-5; D is unclear. CDR1 and CDR2 (germline): LNHDA, SQIVND (reference sequence). With 3 bases removed from V and 8 bases from J, the gap between germline ends came to 5 bases. The CDR3 extends over 11 amino acids. The CDR3 coding sequence is TGTGCCAGTAGTATCGGGGAGCCCCAGCATTTT. Amino acids: CASSIGEPQHF.

J is TRBJ2-5 and V is TRBV11-1, with 9 bases that match TRBD1. Per germline, CDR1 SGHAT and CDR2 FQDESV (reference sequence). Germline trimming cut 5 bases from V and 3 bases from J; bases unmatched to any gene: 4. The CDR3 runs 14 residues. CDR3 in DNA: TGTGCCAGCAGCACGGGACAGGGTAAAGAGACCCAGTACTTC. This encodes CASSTGQGKETQYF. The whole variable domain, filled in from reference TRBV11-1 and TRBJ2-5, reads EAEVAQSPRYKITEKSQAVAFWCDPISGHATLYWYRQILGQGPELLVQFQDESVVDDSQLPKDRFSAERLKGVDSTLKIQPAELGDSAMYLCASSTGQGKETQYFGPGTRLLVL.

The V gene is TRBV9, the J gene TRBJ2-7; 14 nucleotides match TRBD2. Germline trimming cut 1 base from V and 1 base from J; bases unmatched to any gene: 19. The V gene's germline CDR1 is SGDLS and CDR2 YYNGEE. This CDR3 spans 22 amino acids. This CDR3 is CASSVSPPPPTSGRARSYEQYF. CDR3 nucleotides: TGTGCCAGCAGCGTATCTCCCCCCCCACCGACTAGCGGGAGGGCCCGGTCCTACGAGCAGTACTTC.

V and J are TRBV28 and TRBJ1-2; D call uncertain. Trimming left V 6 bases short and J 4 bases short, with 24 bases between. CDR1 and CDR2 from the germline V gene are MDHEN and SYDVKM. CDR3 size: 17 residues. CDR3 DNA sequence: TGTGCCAGCAGGCCCGCTAAGTCCCGGGCGGATCTCTATGGCTACACCTTC. Its translation is CASRPAKSRADLYGYTF.

V usage is TRBV15 and J usage is TRBJ2-3; 8 nucleotides align to TRBD2. V dropped 9 bases and J dropped 2; count of bases not matched to a gene: 4. CDR1 and CDR2 (germline): LNHNV, YYDKDF (reference sequence). The CDR3 contains 13 residues. The CDR3 bases are TGTGCCACAGGACTAGCTAACACAGATACGCAGTATTTT. Translating gives CATGLANTDTQYF. The variable domain in full, completed from reference TRBV15 and TRBJ2-3, reads DAMVIQNPRYQVTQFGKPVTLSCSQTLNHNVMYWYQQKSSQAPKLLFHYYDKDFNNEADTPDNFQSRRPNTSFCFLDIRSPGLGDTAMYLCATGLANTDTQYFGPGTRLTVL.

The chain has TRBV6-5 and TRBJ2-1; 8 nucleotides agree with TRBD2. Germline V lookup: CDR1 MNHEY, CDR2 SVGAGI. The ends lost 0 bases at V and 9 bases at J; junction bases unmatched: 7. The CDR3 is 15 residues long. CDR3 loop: CASSYSRGGPVEQFF. CDR3 nucleotides: TGTGCCAGCAGTTACTCCCGCGGGGGGCCAGTTGAGCAGTTCTTC.

The CDR3 DNA reads as TGTGCCAGCAGCGCAACAGGGGGGCCCAAAGCTTTCTTT. This gives the protein CASSATGGPKAFF. This rearrangement joins TRBV7-8 to TRBJ1-1; TRBD1 matches at 8 bases. With V trimmed by 5 bases and J by 9 bases, 8 bases remained unmatched. This CDR3 contains 13 residues. CDR1 and CDR2 (germline): SGHVS, FQNEAQ.

The J gene is TRBJ1-2, the V gene TRBV18, with a possible D match to TRBD1 (5 bases). The CDR3 has 17 amino acids. Per germline, CDR1 KGHSH and CDR2 LQKENI. The V end lost 1 base, the J end lost 5 bases, and 20 bases lay between the germline ends. Written as DNA, the CDR3 is TGTGCCAGCTCACCACTGCCGTCTGCTTCGACAGTTTATGGCTACACCTTC. It yields the protein CASSPLPSASTVYGYTF. Combining the CDR3 with reference TRBV18 and TRBJ1-2 gives the whole variable domain NAGVMQNPRHLVRRRGQEARLRCSPMKGHSHVYWYRQLPEEGLKFMVYLQKENIIDESGMPKERFSAEFPKEGPSILRIQQVVRGDSAAYFCASSPLPSASTVYGYTFGSGTRLTVV.

This clone has just one count. The chain links TRBV5-1 to TRBJ1-1; TRBD1 matches at 10 bases. The CDR3 covers 14 residues. After removal of 0 bases from V and 4 bases from J, the junction contained 0 bases not matched to a gene. The V gene's germline CDR1 is SGHRS and CDR2 YFSETQ. The CDR3 DNA follows: TGCGCCAGCAGCTTGGGGGACAGGGGCACTGAAGCTTTCTTT. Protein: CASSLGDRGTEAFF.

This chain links TRBV7-9 with TRBJ1-2; 9 bases line up with TRBD1. Germline lookup yields CDR1 SEHNR and CDR2 FQNEAQ (reference sequence). This CDR3 is 16 amino acids long. Unmatched junction bases numbered 15, after V lost 5 bases and J lost 8 bases. The CDR3 here is CASSGVAIQGALGYTF. For the CDR3, the DNA is TGTGCCAGCAGCGGCGTCGCCATACAGGGGGCGCTCGGCTACACCTTC. The full variable domain, in which reference TRBV7-9 and TRBJ1-2 provide the parts outside the CDR3, is DTGVSQNPRHKITKRGQNVTFRCDPISEHNRLYWYRQTLGQGPEFLTYFQNEAQLEKSRLLSDRFSAERPKGSFSTLEIQRTEQGDSAMYLCASSGVAIQGALGYTFGSGTRLTVV.

The V gene is TRBV19, the J gene TRBJ1-1; D ambiguous. The V end lost 0 bases, the J end lost 5 bases, and 7 bases lay between the germline ends. CDR1 is LNHDA and CDR2 is SQIVND in the germline V gene (reference sequence). The CDR3 spans 13 residues. For the CDR3, the DNA is TGTGCCAGTAGTATAGATGTAGGAACTGAAGCTTTCTTT. It encodes CASSIDVGTEAFF.

The chain is built from TRBV18 and TRBJ1-1, with no clear D. This CDR3 has 14 amino acids. Between the trimmed V and J ends, which lost 7 bases and 1 base, there was a span of 13 bases. Germline CDR1 reads KGHSH; CDR2 reads LQKENI. Here the CDR3 reads CASFLSSGNTEAFF. CDR3 DNA: TGTGCCAGCTTCTTATCTAGCGGGAACACTGAAGCTTTCTTT.

The chain carries TRBV6-6 and TRBJ2-2, with 8 bases fitting TRBD2. The CDR3 has 16 amino acids. Unmatched junction bases numbered 15, after V lost 8 bases and J lost 7 bases. Germline V lookup: CDR1 MNHNY, CDR2 SVGAGI (reference sequence). This CDR3 is CASGTSLVGSGGELFF. DNA of the CDR3: TGTGCCAGCGGGACTAGTCTAGTGGGGTCGGGCGGGGAGCTGTTTTTT.

This CDR3 reads CASSEGRSYNEQFF. CDR3 sequence (DNA): TGTGCCAGCAGTGAAGGCAGGAGCTACAATGAGCAGTTCTTC. This chain links TRBV25-1 with TRBJ2-1; no clear D. The ends were cut back, 2 bases at V and 3 bases at J, with 8 bases in the middle. The CDR3 is 14 amino acids. Germline V CDR1 and CDR2: MGHDK, SYGVNS. Combining the CDR3 with reference TRBV25-1 and TRBJ2-1 gives the whole variable domain EADIYQTPRYLVIGTGKKITLECSQTMGHDKMYWYQQDPGMELHLIHYSYGVNSTEKGDLSSESTVSRIRTEHFPLTLESARPSHTSQYLCASSEGRSYNEQFFGPGTRLTVL.

This clone showed up just once. The chain carries TRBV11-2 and TRBJ2-3; D assignment may be TRBD1 or TRBD2 (5 bases each). This CDR3 comprises 15 residues. Germline V gene data show CDR1 as SGHAT and CDR2 as FQNNGV. V was shortened by 1 base and J by 2 bases, with 10 bases between the two germline ends. Here the CDR3 reads CASSLVGTLTDTQYF. CDR3 bases: TGTGCCAGCAGCTTAGTAGGGACCCTCACAGATACGCAGTATTTT.

The genes are TRBV6-6 and TRBJ1-2; a weak D match, TRBD1 (6 bases). Germline V gene data show CDR1 as MNHNY and CDR2 as SVGAGI (reference sequence). The V gene lost 7 bases and the J gene lost 3 bases, with 18 bases spanning the gap. CDR3 length: 15 amino acids. This CDR3 reads CASTHPTGGDYGYTF. The CDR3 DNA reads as TGTGCCAGCACTCACCCGACAGGCGGGGACTATGGCTACACCTTC.

This chain joins TRBV9 and TRBJ2-5, with TRBD2 matching 12 bases. CDR1 is SGDLS, CDR2 YYNGEE, per germline. V lost 2 bases, J lost 2 bases, and 4 bases stayed unmatched. The CDR3 sequence is 16 residues long. CDR3 amino acids: CASSVSSGGVQETQYF. As DNA, the CDR3 is TGTGCCAGCAGCGTCTCTAGCGGGGGGGTTCAAGAGACCCAGTACTTC.

CDR3 nucleotide sequence: TGTGCCAGCAGCAAAAAAACCCCTTTTAAATACCAGGTCGATGAGCAGTTCTTC. Residues: CASSKKTPFKYQVDEQFF. The rearrangement links TRBV11-2 to TRBJ2-1; D ambiguous. V lost 5 bases to trimming and J lost 8 bases, with 28 bases between them. CDR3 size: 18 residues. Germline-derived CDR1 and CDR2 are SGHAT and FQNNGV.

This chain uses TRBV6-6 with TRBJ1-3; no reliable D call. This CDR3 comprises 14 residues. V dropped 4 bases and J dropped 0 bases, with 7 bases sitting between them. Germline V gene lookup returns CDR1 MNHNY and CDR2 SVGAGI (reference sequence). For the CDR3, the DNA is TGTGCCAGCAGTTCACAAAGCTCTGGAAACACCATATATTTT. This translates into CASSSQSSGNTIYF.

This chain uses TRBV24-1 with TRBJ2-3; D not resolved. The CDR3 is made up of 13 amino acids. V was clipped by 6 bases and J by 3 bases, with 9 bases between them. Looked up from germline, CDR1 is KGHDR and CDR2 is SFDVKD. In nucleotides, the CDR3 is TGTGCCACCAGTTTAAGCCGAACAGATACGCAGTATTTT. Protein sequence: CATSLSRTDTQYF.

The sample holds a few counts of this clone. V usage is TRBV27 and J usage is TRBJ1-1; 9 bases fit TRBD1. The junction had 7 bases not matched to a gene; V was cut back by 8 bases and J by 3 bases. This CDR3 has 14 residues. Germline lookup yields CDR1 MNHEY and CDR2 SMNVEV (reference sequence). CDR3 region: CASGYRGLDTEAFF. Here the CDR3 DNA reads TGTGCCAGCGGATACAGGGGGCTTGACACTGAAGCTTTCTTT.